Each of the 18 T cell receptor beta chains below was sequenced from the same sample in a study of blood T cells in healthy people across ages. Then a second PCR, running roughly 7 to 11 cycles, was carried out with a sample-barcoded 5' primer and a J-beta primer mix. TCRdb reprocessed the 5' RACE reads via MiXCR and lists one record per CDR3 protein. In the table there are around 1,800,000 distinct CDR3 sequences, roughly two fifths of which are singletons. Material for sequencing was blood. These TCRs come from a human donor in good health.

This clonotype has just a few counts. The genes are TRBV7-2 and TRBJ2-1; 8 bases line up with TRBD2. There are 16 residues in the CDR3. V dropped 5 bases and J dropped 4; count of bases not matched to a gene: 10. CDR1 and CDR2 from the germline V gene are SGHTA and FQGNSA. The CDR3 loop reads CASSTGFSGAYNEQFF. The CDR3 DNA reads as TGTGCCAGCAGCACGGGCTTTAGCGGGGCGTACAATGAGCAGTTCTTC.

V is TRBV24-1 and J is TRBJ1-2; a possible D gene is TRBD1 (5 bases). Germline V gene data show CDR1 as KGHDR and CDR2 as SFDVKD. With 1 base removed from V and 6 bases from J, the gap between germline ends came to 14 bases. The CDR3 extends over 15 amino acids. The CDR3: CATSDFDSDGDGYTF. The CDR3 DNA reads TGTGCCACCAGTGATTTTGACAGCGACGGGGATGGCTACACCTTC.

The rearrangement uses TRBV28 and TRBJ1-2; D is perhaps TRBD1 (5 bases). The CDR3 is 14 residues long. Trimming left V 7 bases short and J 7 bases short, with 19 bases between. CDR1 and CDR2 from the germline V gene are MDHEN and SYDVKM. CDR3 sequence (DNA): TGTGCCAGCATGGGAGGGGAATGGATCGGTGGCTACACCTTC. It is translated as CASMGGEWIGGYTF.

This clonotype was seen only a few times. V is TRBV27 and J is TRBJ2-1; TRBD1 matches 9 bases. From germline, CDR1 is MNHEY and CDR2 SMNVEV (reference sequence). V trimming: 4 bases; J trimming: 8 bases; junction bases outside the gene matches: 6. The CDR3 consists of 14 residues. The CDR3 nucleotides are TGTGCCAGCAGTTATACAGGGGGCAGAGATGAGCAGTTCTTC. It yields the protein CASSYTGGRDEQFF.

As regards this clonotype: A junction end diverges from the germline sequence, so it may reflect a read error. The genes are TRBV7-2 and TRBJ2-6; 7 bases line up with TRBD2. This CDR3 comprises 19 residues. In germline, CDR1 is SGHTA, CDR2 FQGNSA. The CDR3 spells CASSPLFVGRGSGASVLTF. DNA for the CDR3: TGTGCCAGCAGCCCCTTATTTGTGGGGAGGGGCTCTGGGGCCAGCGTCCTGACTTTC.

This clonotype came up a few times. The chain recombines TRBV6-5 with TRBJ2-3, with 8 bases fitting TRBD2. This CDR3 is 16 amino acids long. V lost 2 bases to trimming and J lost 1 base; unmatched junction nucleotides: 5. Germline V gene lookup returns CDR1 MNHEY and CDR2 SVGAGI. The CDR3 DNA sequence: TGTGCCAGCAGTTACGGGTCGCGGGGGGGCACAGATACGCAGTATTTT. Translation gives CASSYGSRGGTDTQYF.

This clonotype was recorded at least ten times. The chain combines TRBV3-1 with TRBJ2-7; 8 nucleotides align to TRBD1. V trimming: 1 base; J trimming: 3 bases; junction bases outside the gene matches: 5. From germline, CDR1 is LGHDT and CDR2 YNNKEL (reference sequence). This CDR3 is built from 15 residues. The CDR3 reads CASSQGQGTRYEQYF. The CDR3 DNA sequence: TGTGCCAGCAGCCAAGGACAGGGGACCCGCTACGAGCAGTACTTC.

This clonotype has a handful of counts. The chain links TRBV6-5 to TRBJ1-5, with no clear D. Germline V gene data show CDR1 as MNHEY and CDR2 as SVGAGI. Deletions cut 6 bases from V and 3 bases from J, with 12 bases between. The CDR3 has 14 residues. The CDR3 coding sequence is TGTGCCAGCAGGTCGTCCGGCAACAATCAGCCCCAGCATTTT. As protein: CASRSSGNNQPQHF.

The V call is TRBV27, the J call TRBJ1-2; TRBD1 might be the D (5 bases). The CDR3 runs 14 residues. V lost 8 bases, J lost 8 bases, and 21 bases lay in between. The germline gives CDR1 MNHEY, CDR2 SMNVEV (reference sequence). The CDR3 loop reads CASRRSGTDVGYTF. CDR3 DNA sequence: TGTGCCAGCCGCCGCTCCGGGACGGACGTCGGCTACACCTTC.

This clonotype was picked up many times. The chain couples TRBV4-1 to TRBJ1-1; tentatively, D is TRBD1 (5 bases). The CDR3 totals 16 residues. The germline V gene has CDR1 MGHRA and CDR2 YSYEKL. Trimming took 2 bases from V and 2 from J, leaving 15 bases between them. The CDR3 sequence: CASSQTVTGVNTEAFF. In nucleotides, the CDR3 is TGCGCCAGCAGCCAAACGGTCACAGGAGTAAACACTGAAGCTTTCTTT.

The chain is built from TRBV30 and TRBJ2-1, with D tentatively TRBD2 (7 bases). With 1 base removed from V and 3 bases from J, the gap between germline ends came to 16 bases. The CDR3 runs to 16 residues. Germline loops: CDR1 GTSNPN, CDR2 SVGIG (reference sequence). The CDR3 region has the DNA TGTGCCTGGAGTGGGGACAAGGGGGGGATCTACAATGAGCAGTTCTTC. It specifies CAWSGDKGGIYNEQFF.

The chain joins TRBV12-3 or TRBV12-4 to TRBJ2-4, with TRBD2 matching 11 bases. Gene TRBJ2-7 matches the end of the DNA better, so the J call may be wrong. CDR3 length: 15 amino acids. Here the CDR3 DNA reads TGTGCCAGCAGTTCTAGCGGGGGGATCACCTACGAGCAGTACTTC. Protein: CASSSSGGITYEQYF.

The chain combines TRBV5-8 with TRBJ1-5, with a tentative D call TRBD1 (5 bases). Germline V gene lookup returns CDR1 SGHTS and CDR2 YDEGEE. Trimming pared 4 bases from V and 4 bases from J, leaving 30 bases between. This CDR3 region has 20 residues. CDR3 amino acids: CASSPGLRSTRDPLNQPQHF. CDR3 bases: TGTGCCAGCAGCCCTGGCCTCCGATCTACCCGGGACCCGTTAAATCAGCCCCAGCATTTT. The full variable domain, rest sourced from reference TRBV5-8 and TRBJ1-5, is EAGVTQSPTHLIKTRGQQATLRCSPISGHTSVYWYQQALGLGLQFLLWYDEGEERNRGNFPPRFSGRQFPNYSSELNVNALELEDSALYLCASSPGLRSTRDPLNQPQHFGDGTRLSIL.

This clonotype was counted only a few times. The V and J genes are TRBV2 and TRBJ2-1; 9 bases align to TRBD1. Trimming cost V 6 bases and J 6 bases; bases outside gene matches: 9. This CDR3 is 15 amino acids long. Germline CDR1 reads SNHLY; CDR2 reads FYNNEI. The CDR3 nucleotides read TGTGCCAGCAGGCCCGGGACAGGGAGGGTCAATGAGCAGTTCTTC. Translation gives CASRPGTGRVNEQFF.

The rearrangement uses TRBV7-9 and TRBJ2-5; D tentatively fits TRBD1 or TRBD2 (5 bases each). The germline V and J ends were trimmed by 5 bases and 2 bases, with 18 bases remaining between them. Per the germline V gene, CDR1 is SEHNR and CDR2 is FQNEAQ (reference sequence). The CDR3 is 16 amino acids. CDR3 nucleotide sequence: TGTGCCAGCAGCCCCTTACTAGGGGAAAGACAAGAGACCCAGTACTTC. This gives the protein CASSPLLGERQETQYF.

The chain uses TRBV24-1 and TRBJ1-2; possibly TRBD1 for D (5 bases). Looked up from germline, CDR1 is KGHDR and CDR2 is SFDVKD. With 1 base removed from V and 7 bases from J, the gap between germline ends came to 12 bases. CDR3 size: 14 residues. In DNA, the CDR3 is TGTGCCACCAGTGATTTCCAGGGAGGTGGTGGCTACACCTTC. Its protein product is CATSDFQGGGGYTF.

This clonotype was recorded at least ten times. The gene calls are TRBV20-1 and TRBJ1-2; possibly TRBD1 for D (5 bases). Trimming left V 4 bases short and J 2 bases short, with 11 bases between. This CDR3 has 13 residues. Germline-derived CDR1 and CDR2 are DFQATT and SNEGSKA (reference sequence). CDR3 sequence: CSATDRRNYGYTF. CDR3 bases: TGCAGTGCTACCGACAGACGCAACTATGGCTACACCTTC.

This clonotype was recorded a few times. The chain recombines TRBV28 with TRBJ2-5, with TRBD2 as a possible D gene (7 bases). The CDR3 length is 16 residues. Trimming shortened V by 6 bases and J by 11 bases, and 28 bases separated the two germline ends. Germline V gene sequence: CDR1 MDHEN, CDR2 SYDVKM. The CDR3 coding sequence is TGTGCCAGCAGCTCCCGGCGGGACGGGGGGCGTAGAGAGCAGTACTTC. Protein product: CASSSRRDGGRREQYF.